A selection of T cell receptor beta chains follows, all from one sample in a study of beta chain features in type 1 diabetes. Here immunoSEQ multiplex PCR was the method, and the copy in TCRdb shows in-frame clones only, minus some. The table includes about 160,000 clones, approximately 9% detected once. The material sequenced was central memory CD4+ T cells from blood. The source is a woman younger than 30 with type 1 diabetes. The CDR3 runs from the conserved cysteine through the conserved F or W. Each record gives: V gene, clone size, D gene, J gene, CDR3 DNA, CDR3 protein. The D gene is left open where the match is weak. Clone size is shown for a subset of rows, as once, few, many or a class of expanded clone.

V: TRBV27; size: -; D: -; J: TRBJ1-2; DNA: TGTGCCAGCACCGTCGATGGCTACACCTTC; CDR3: CASTVDGYTF
V: TRBV4-3; size: -; D: -; J: TRBJ2-7; DNA: TGCGCCAGCACCAGCAGCGGGTACGAGCAGTACTTC; CDR3: CASTSSGYEQYF
V: TRBV7-9; size: -; D: TRBD2; J: TRBJ2-3; DNA: TGTGCCAGCAGCTTAGATCTAGCGGGGCGCACAGATACGCAGTATTTT; CDR3: CASSLDLAGRTDTQYF
V: TRBV6-4; size: few; D: TRBD2; J: TRBJ2-2; DNA: TGTGCCAGCAGTTCAGAATCTAGCGGCAGGGTGGACGGGGAGCTGTTTTTT; CDR3: CASSSESSGRVDGELFF
V: TRBV4-1; size: -; D: -; J: TRBJ2-5; DNA: TGCGCCAGCAGCCGGGGCCAACAAGAGACCCAGTACTTC; CDR3: CASSRGQQETQYF
V: TRBV11-3; size: -; D: -; J: TRBJ2-1; DNA: TGTGCCAGCAGCCCCCCGGACGAGCGGGAGCAGTTCTTC; CDR3: CASSPPDEREQFF
V: TRBV9; size: -; D: -; J: TRBJ1-2; DNA: TGTGCCAGCAGCGTAGGCGAGAACTATGGCTACACCTTC; CDR3: CASSVGENYGYTF
V: TRBV4-3; size: few; D: TRBD2; J: TRBJ2-1; DNA: TGCGCCAGCAGCCAAGATGGTGCTAGCGGTGGGCCCAATGAGCAGTTCTTC; CDR3: CASSQDGASGGPNEQFF
V: TRBV5-1; size: -; D: -; J: TRBJ2-1; DNA: TGCGCCAGCAGCTTGGCCCCAGCGGAGGCTGCGTTCTTC; CDR3: CASSLAPAEAAFF
V: TRBV25-1; size: few; D: TRBD1; J: TRBJ1-2; DNA: TGTGCCAGCACCCACCCCGGGACAGGGACCGGCTACACCTTC; CDR3: CASTHPGTGTGYTF
V: TRBV5-4; size: few; D: TRBD2; J: TRBJ2-1; DNA: TGTGCCAGCAGCTTGGAAGGTAGCGGGGGGGCAGGAGAGCAGTTCTTC; CDR3: CASSLEGSGGAGEQFF
V: TRBV10-3; size: -; D: TRBD1; J: TRBJ2-5; DNA: TGTGCCATCACCTCAGGACAGGGAGAGACCCAGTACTTC; CDR3: CAITSGQGETQYF
V: TRBV2; size: -; D: -; J: TRBJ1-6; DNA: TGTGCCAGCAGGACCTCCGCAGGGAAGGATTCACCCCTCCACTTT; CDR3: CASRTSAGKDSPLHF
V: TRBV10-2; size: -; D: -; J: TRBJ2-7; DNA: TGCGCCAGCAGTGAGAGTCAGACCTACGAGCAGTACTTC; CDR3: CASSESQTYEQYF
V: TRBV6-1; size: few; D: TRBD1; J: TRBJ2-1; DNA: TGTGCCAGCCCACTGACAGGGAGCTCCTACAATGAGCAGTTCTTC; CDR3: CASPLTGSSYNEQFF
V: TRBV27; size: -; D: TRBD1; J: TRBJ2-5; DNA: TGTGCCAGCAGTTCTCCAGGGACAGCAGAGACCCAGTACTTC; CDR3: CASSSPGTAETQYF
V: TRBV10-3; size: few; D: -; J: TRBJ2-4; DNA: TGTGCCATCAGTGCAGGACTAGCCAAAAACATTCAGTACTTC; CDR3: CAISAGLAKNIQYF
V: TRBV29-1; size: few; D: TRBD1; J: TRBJ1-2; DNA: TGCAGCGTAAGTTGGTCGGCAGGGGGAGATCGCGGCTACACCTTC; CDR3: CSVSWSAGGDRGYTF
V: TRBV19; size: -; D: -; J: TRBJ1-1; DNA: TGTGCCAGCCTGGCAGGGAAGAACACTGAAGCTTTCTTT; CDR3: CASLAGKNTEAFF
V: TRBV5-1; size: few; D: -; J: TRBJ2-3; DNA: TGCGCCAGCAGCGTGGGACTTTCTTCAACAGATACGCAGTATTTT; CDR3: CASSVGLSSTDTQYF
V: TRBV19; size: few; D: -; J: TRBJ2-2; DNA: TGTGCCAGTAGTATGTCGGGAAACGGGGAGCTGTTTTTT; CDR3: CASSMSGNGELFF
V: TRBV6-6; size: few; D: -; J: TRBJ2-7; DNA: TGTGCCAGCACGGGTTCCTACGAGCAGTACTTC; CDR3: CASTGSYEQYF
V: TRBV28; size: few; D: -; J: TRBJ2-5; DNA: TGTGCCAGCAGTGTACCCCAGGGCCGAAAGACCCAGTACTTC; CDR3: CASSVPQGRKTQYF
V: TRBV5-4; size: -; D: -; J: TRBJ2-3; DNA: TGTGCCAGCCTTAGCGACACAGATACGCAGTATTTT; CDR3: CASLSDTDTQYF
V: TRBV6-5; size: few; D: -; J: TRBJ2-7; DNA: TGTGCCAGCAGTGAAGTCTGGCTAGCTGATCAGTACTTC; CDR3: CASSEVWLADQYF
V: TRBV5-1; size: -; D: TRBD1; J: TRBJ1-2; DNA: TGCGCCAGTGCCGGGGCAGGGGGATATGGCTACACCTTC; CDR3: CASAGAGGYGYTF
V: TRBV27; size: few; D: TRBD2; J: TRBJ2-1; DNA: TGTGCCAGCAGTAAGGCCTCTAGCGGGACCTACAATGAGCAGTTCTTC; CDR3: CASSKASSGTYNEQFF
V: TRBV13; size: many; D: TRBD1; J: TRBJ1-2; DNA: TGTGCCAGCAGCTTAGGGAGGACAGGGCCTTATGGCTACACCTTC; CDR3: CASSLGRTGPYGYTF
V: TRBV6-5; size: -; D: TRBD1; J: TRBJ1-5; DNA: TGTGCCAGCAGTTACGGGACAGGGGACCAGCCCCAGCATTTT; CDR3: CASSYGTGDQPQHF
V: TRBV5-1; size: -; D: TRBD1; J: TRBJ2-7; DNA: TGCGCCAGCAGATGGGACAGGGACGAGCAGTACTTC; CDR3: CASRWDRDEQYF
V: TRBV11-2; size: -; D: -; J: TRBJ2-2; DNA: TGTGCCAGCAGCCCCAGGACAGAAGGGGAGCTGTTTTTT; CDR3: CASSPRTEGELFF
V: TRBV6-1; size: few; D: -; J: TRBJ1-1; DNA: TGTGCCAGCAGTGCTCCGGTCCCTGAAGCTTTCTTT; CDR3: CASSAPVPEAFF
V: TRBV7-2; size: -; D: -; J: TRBJ1-2; DNA: TGTGCCAGCAGCTTACTTAGGGGAAACAATGGCTACACCTTC; CDR3: CASSLLRGNNGYTF
V: TRBV6-5; size: few; D: TRBD1; J: TRBJ1-4; DNA: TGTGCCACGAGACGGGACAGTCTTGAAAAACTGTTTTTT; CDR3: CATRRDSLEKLFF
V: TRBV2; size: -; D: -; J: TRBJ1-1; DNA: TGTGCCAGCAGTTCCCTGGACTCGGGGGTTGAAGCTTTCTTT; CDR3: CASSSLDSGVEAFF
V: TRBV19; size: few; D: -; J: TRBJ1-2; DNA: TGTGCCAGTAGTATATTAGCAGGGACTAATACCTTC; CDR3: CASSILAGTNTF
V: TRBV7-9; size: few; D: TRBD1; J: TRBJ2-7; DNA: TGTGCCAGCAGCTTGCAGGGGGCCCACGAGCAGTACTTC; CDR3: CASSLQGAHEQYF
V: TRBV7-9; size: -; D: -; J: TRBJ2-7; DNA: TGTGCCAGCAGCAACTCAGCCCGGGACTTCCCCGACGAGCAGTACTTC; CDR3: CASSNSARDFPDEQYF
V: TRBV7-2; size: -; D: TRBD1; J: TRBJ2-7; DNA: TGTGCCAGCAGCCCGCGACAGGGCACCTACGAGCAGTACTTC; CDR3: CASSPRQGTYEQYF
V: TRBV5-4; size: -; D: TRBD2; J: TRBJ2-1; DNA: TGTGCCAGCAGCTTGTCGGGCGGGGGGGCCTACAATGAGCAGTTCTTC; CDR3: CASSLSGGGAYNEQFF
V: TRBV30; size: -; D: TRBD1; J: TRBJ2-4; DNA: TGTGCCTGGAGGCCCCAGGGGGCGTTGACGGTAGCCAAAAACATTCAGTACTTC; CDR3: CAWRPQGALTVAKNIQYF
V: TRBV6-6; size: few; D: TRBD1; J: TRBJ2-3; DNA: TGTGCCAGCAGCCTTACAGGGGGCGCAGATACGCAGTATTTT; CDR3: CASSLTGGADTQYF
V: TRBV2; size: few; D: -; J: TRBJ2-5; DNA: TGTGCCAGCATCTTAGGACTTACCCAAGAGACCCAGTACTTC; CDR3: CASILGLTQETQYF
V: TRBV10-3; size: -; D: -; J: TRBJ1-5; DNA: TGTGCCATCAGTGAGACGGGGGGGAGAATCAATCAGCCCCAGCATTTT; CDR3: CAISETGGRINQPQHF
V: TRBV6-5; size: -; D: -; J: TRBJ1-5; DNA: TGTGCCAGCAGTCCAGGGGTGCTATATCAGCCCCAGCATTTT; CDR3: CASSPGVLYQPQHF
V: TRBV2; size: few; D: TRBD2; J: TRBJ2-1; DNA: TGTGCCAGCCGAGCGGGGGGTACTTCCTACAATGAGCAGTTCTTC; CDR3: CASRAGGTSYNEQFF
V: TRBV10-3; size: few; D: -; J: TRBJ2-5; DNA: TGTGCCATCAGTGAGTCGAACTCTAAAGAGACCCAGTACTTC; CDR3: CAISESNSKETQYF
V: TRBV29-1; size: -; D: -; J: TRBJ2-5; DNA: TGCAGCGTTGTACCTACGGGGGAGACCCAGTACTTC; CDR3: CSVVPTGETQYF
V: TRBV7-2; size: few; D: -; J: TRBJ1-4; DNA: TGTGCCAGCAGCGCCCGGGGGGGACGAGAAAAACTGTTTTTT; CDR3: CASSARGGREKLFF
V: TRBV7-8; size: few; D: -; J: TRBJ2-3; DNA: TGTGCCAGCAGGGAGGTGGGGGGTTTTGGAGATACGCAGTATTTT; CDR3: CASREVGGFGDTQYF
V: TRBV29-1; size: many; D: -; J: TRBJ2-5; DNA: TGCAGCGTTGACATTAACGCAGGGGAGACCCAGTACTTC; CDR3: CSVDINAGETQYF